A single sample is the source of the 20 T cell receptor beta chains below, sequenced in a study of shared clonotypes between healthy human individuals. Assay used: immunoSEQ multiplex PCR; TCRdb lists only in-frame clones, some missing. In the table there are around 2,000,000 clones, roughly 95% of which are singletons. Terminally differentiated effector memory CD45RA+ cells were excluded from the naive CD8 cells, which were CD45RO-negative and positively selected for CCR7. Material for sequencing was naive CD8+ T cells sorted from blood. These receptors were collected from a man in his late teens or twenties in good health.

V usage is TRBV13 and J usage is TRBJ1-4, with a tentative D call TRBD1 (6 bases). The CDR3 loop spans 19 amino acids. The germline V gene has CDR1 PRHDT and CDR2 FYEKMQ (reference sequence). Trimming removed 4 bases from V and 0 bases from J, with 21 bases in between. The CDR3 sequence is CASSSLLTGTGPTNEKLFF. The CDR3 DNA sequence: TGTGCCAGCAGCTCCTTACTCACAGGCACAGGGCCAACTAATGAAAAACTGTTTTTT.

This clone showed up just once. This chain uses TRBV5-4 with TRBJ2-5; no firm D call. Trimming shortened V by 2 bases and J by 1 base, and 9 bases separated the two germline ends. Germline V gene lookup returns CDR1 SGHNT and CDR2 YYREEE (reference sequence). CDR3 length: 14 amino acids. CDR3 in amino acids: CASSFGRAQETQYF. The CDR3 DNA is TGTGCCAGCAGCTTCGGACGGGCCCAAGAGACCCAGTACTTC.

The chain carries TRBV28 and TRBJ1-3; 10 positions agree with TRBD1. J gave up 2 bases and V 5 bases, and 18 bases lay outside the gene matches. The V gene's germline CDR1 is MDHEN and CDR2 SYDVKM. The CDR3 loop spans 20 amino acids. The CDR3 loop is CASSTTGTGALVPTGNTIYF. The CDR3 coding sequence is TGTGCCAGCAGTACTACGGGGACAGGGGCTCTCGTACCGACTGGAAACACCATATATTTT. Full variable domain (remainder filled in from reference TRBV28 and TRBJ1-3): DVKVTQSSRYLVKRTGEKVFLECVQDMDHENMFWYRQDPGLGLRLIYFSYDVKMKEKGDIPEGYSVSREKKERFSLILESASTNQTSMYLCASSTTGTGALVPTGNTIYFGEGSWLTVV.

This chain connects TRBV7-9 to TRBJ1-1, with D possibly TRBD1 on 6 matching bases. V lost 1 base to trimming and J lost 4 bases, with 13 bases between them. The CDR3 length is 15 residues. Germline lookup yields CDR1 SEHNR and CDR2 FQNEAQ (reference sequence). CDR3 sequence reads: CASSLEAGEGTEAFF. The CDR3 coding sequence is TGTGCCAGCAGCTTAGAGGCAGGGGAGGGCACTGAAGCTTTCTTT.

The gene calls are TRBV2 and TRBJ2-1; D is unclear. Trimming cost V 6 bases and J 4 bases, with 10 bases left between them. This CDR3 is built from 13 residues. Germline CDR1 reads SNHLY; CDR2 reads FYNNEI. This CDR3 reads CASRAQNYNEQFF. In DNA, the CDR3 is TGTGCCAGCAGAGCACAGAATTACAATGAGCAGTTCTTC.

This clone was seen just once. CDR3 sequence: CASSFGILETQYF. CDR3 in DNA: TGTGCCAGCAGTTTTGGAATTTTGGAGACCCAGTACTTC. The V and J genes are TRBV27 and TRBJ2-5; D is unresolved. The ends were cut back, 3 bases at V and 5 bases at J, with 10 bases in the middle. Germline V CDR1 and CDR2: MNHEY, SMNVEV (reference sequence). This CDR3 has 13 amino acids.

The J gene is TRBJ2-7, the V gene TRBV7-8, with a possible D match to TRBD2 (6 bases). Trimming pared 5 bases from V and 0 bases from J, leaving 14 bases between. This CDR3 is 15 amino acids long. The germline V gene encodes CDR1 SGHVS and CDR2 FQNEAQ. The CDR3, as DNA: TGTGCCAGCAGCCTCAACCTAGCGAGCTCCTACGAGCAGTACTTC. Translation: CASSLNLASSYEQYF.

The J gene is TRBJ2-1, the V gene TRBV7-9; D is perhaps TRBD2 (5 bases). Germline CDR1 SEHNR, CDR2 FQNEAQ (reference sequence). The CDR3 runs to 15 residues. V was shortened by 6 bases and J by 7 bases, with 19 bases between the two germline ends. The CDR3 spells CASSAHEGDRNEQFF. Written as DNA, the CDR3 is TGTGCCAGCAGTGCCCACGAGGGAGATCGGAATGAGCAGTTCTTC.

This chain joins TRBV6-5 and TRBJ1-5; a possible D gene is TRBD1 (5 bases). CDR3 size: 16 residues. V gave up 4 bases and J gave up 6 bases, with 19 bases separating them. Germline CDR1 and CDR2: MNHEY and SVGAGI. The CDR3 nucleotides are TGTGCCAGCAGTTCCTCCGTGGGGGTAGGGAGTCAGCCCCAGCATTTT. It translates to CASSSSVGVGSQPQHF.

This clone was recorded once. The rearrangement uses TRBV19 and TRBJ1-1; tentatively, D is TRBD1 (6 bases). Trimming took 4 bases from V and 0 from J, leaving 15 bases between them. CDR1 and CDR2 from the germline V gene are LNHDA and SQIVND (reference sequence). This CDR3 region has 16 residues. CDR3 loop: CASSTKTGTMNTEAFF. In DNA form, the CDR3 reads TGTGCCAGTAGTACGAAAACCGGGACAATGAACACTGAAGCTTTCTTT.

Worth noting for this clone: This sample also contains other DNA sequences that code for the same CDR3. V gene TRBV28 combines with J gene TRBJ2-7; TRBD1 agrees at 7 bases. The CDR3 is 13 amino acids. V was pared by 3 bases and J by 4 bases, with 3 bases of the junction left unmatched. Germline CDR1 and CDR2: MDHEN and SYDVKM. The CDR3 here is CASSLGQTYEQYF. The CDR3 DNA reads TGTGCCAGCAGTTTGGGACAGACATACGAGCAGTACTTC.

The J gene is TRBJ2-2, the V gene TRBV7-9; D is undetermined. Germline CDR1 is SEHNR and CDR2 is FQNEAQ (reference sequence). The CDR3 runs 15 residues. The V end lost 3 bases, the J end lost 1 base, and 9 bases lay between the germline ends. DNA for the CDR3: TGTGCCAGCAGCTTTTCCCCCGGGAACACCGGGGAGCTGTTTTTT. Residues: CASSFSPGNTGELFF.

V is TRBV7-9 and J is TRBJ2-7; 7 nucleotides align to TRBD2. The germline gives CDR1 SEHNR, CDR2 FQNEAQ (reference sequence). V lost 1 base and J lost 3; bases outside the gene matches: 6. The CDR3 covers 15 residues. CDR3 protein: CASSLGAGDSYEQYF. CDR3 DNA sequence: TGTGCCAGCAGCTTAGGGGCGGGAGACAGCTACGAGCAGTACTTC.

This rearrangement joins TRBV20-1 to TRBJ1-1; D is ambiguous. This CDR3 is 11 amino acids long. CDR1 is DFQATT, CDR2 SNEGSKA, per germline (reference sequence). The V end lost 6 bases, the J end lost 1 base, and 6 bases lay between the germline ends. The CDR3 protein is CSAPWNTEAFF. The CDR3 nucleotides read TGCAGTGCCCCCTGGAACACTGAAGCTTTCTTT.

The chain is built from TRBV30 and TRBJ2-3; 10 bases are a match to TRBD2. Germline CDR1 and CDR2: GTSNPN and SVGIG (reference sequence). With V trimmed by 4 bases and J by 0 bases, 13 bases remained unmatched. The CDR3 has 18 amino acids. CDR3 protein: CAWTGWLAGALSTDTQYF. The CDR3, as DNA: TGTGCCTGGACAGGGTGGCTAGCGGGGGCCTTGAGCACAGATACGCAGTATTTT.

This clone has only one observation. V is TRBV10-3 and J is TRBJ1-5; D gene ambiguous. The CDR3 totals 14 residues. Per the germline V gene, CDR1 is ENHRY and CDR2 is SYGVKD. The ends were cut back, 3 bases at V and 0 bases at J, with 6 bases in the middle. The CDR3 region has the DNA TGTGCCATCAGTGACTACAGTAGCAATCAGCCCCAGCATTTT. Its protein product is CAISDYSSNQPQHF.

The V gene is TRBV4-2, the J gene TRBJ2-7, with 10 positions matching TRBD1. This CDR3 is built from 17 residues. V shed 2 bases and J 4 bases; nucleotides not matched to a gene: 11. Germline V CDR1 and CDR2: LGHNA, YNFKEQ. CDR3 coding DNA: TGTGCCAGCAGCCAACCCTCTGGGACAGGGGCTTCGTACGAGCAGTACTTC. This encodes CASSQPSGTGASYEQYF.

The chain uses TRBV30 and TRBJ1-3; 9 nucleotides line up with TRBD1. The CDR3 is 13 residues long. Losses at the gene ends were 5 bases for V and 4 bases for J; bases not matched to a gene: 3. The germline CDR1 and CDR2 sequences are GTSNPN and SVGIG (reference sequence). CDR3 in DNA: TGTGCCTGGGGGACAGGGAACGGAAACACCATATATTTT. Its protein is CAWGTGNGNTIYF.

Comment on this clone: Other DNA sequences from this sample encode an identical CDR3 as well. This chain uses TRBV5-4 with TRBJ2-1; D is perhaps TRBD2 (7 bases). The CDR3 consists of 12 residues. V dropped 2 bases and J dropped 9 bases, with 9 bases sitting between them. Germline CDR1 is SGHNT and CDR2 is YYREEE (reference sequence). The CDR3 DNA is TGTGCCAGCAGCTTAGGGGGGGCTGAGCAGTTCTTC. Translated: CASSLGGAEQFF.

The chain combines TRBV19 with TRBJ2-7, with 10 bases fitting TRBD2. This CDR3 spans 16 amino acids. V lost 7 bases, J lost 5 bases, and 14 bases stayed unmatched. Germline CDR1 reads LNHDA; CDR2 reads SQIVND (reference sequence). The CDR3 spells CASTPSGLAGVDEQYF. CDR3 coding DNA: TGTGCCAGTACTCCCTCAGGGCTAGCGGGAGTGGACGAGCAGTACTTC.